This T cell receptor (beta chain) is from a study of a mutant IDH1 vaccine in newly diagnosed glioma. Study-level information: The initiation of vaccination occurred 4-6 weeks after radiotherapy alone, or with temozolomide cycles. Treated individuals were roughly 62% male and approximately 38% female, averaging about 40 years of age.

Regarding time point: week 47, end of study. Mutant IDH1 20-mer peptide, at 300 ug, made up each vaccine dose, with topical imiquimod. Germline CDR1 reads MGHRA; CDR2 reads YSYEKL. The CDR3 runs 16 residues. V trimming: 5 bases; J trimming: 6 bases; junction bases outside the gene matches: 12. On this clone: Antigen specificity is unknown.

Repertoires were generated with immunoSEQ multiplex PCR, while TCRdb's copy carries only in-frame clones and drops some. The table has about 24,000 clones, roughly 82% seen once. The rearrangement joins TRBV4-1 to TRBJ1-2; 10 bases are a match to TRBD1. The receptor was isolated from a man aged 40-49 years with glioma. Some clones in this sample may be carry-over from other donors' samples. The specimen was PBMCs, collected from a glioma patient whose treatment included an IDH1 peptide vaccine. The CDR3 sequence is CASSARQGAQLDGYTF. CDR3 sequence (DNA): TGCGCCAGCAGCGCCCGACAGGGGGCGCAACTGGATGGCTACACCTTC.